This T cell receptor (beta chain) is drawn from a study of OX40 agonist ivuxolimab in advanced cancers. At the level of the study: It was ivuxolimab, an agonistic anti-OX40 (CD134) antibody, that patients were treated with. Patients received intravenous ivuxolimab every 2 weeks at 0.01 to 10 mg/kg.

In germline, CDR1 is SGHKS, CDR2 YYEKEE (reference sequence). The length of the CDR3 is 12 residues. The V and J ends lost 6 bases and 6 bases respectively, with 12 bases between them. Patients were excluded for autoimmune disease history or systemic immunosuppression. Sequenced by immunoSEQ multiplex PCR; TCRdb stores in-frame clones only, minus some. The repertoire holds approximately 68,000 clones, roughly nine tenths seen once, with roughly a tenth in the top ten. The rearrangement joins TRBV5-5 to TRBJ1-2; D unresolved. This TCR was recovered from an adult with an advanced solid tumor such as melanoma, head and neck, liver or kidney cancer. Sequencing was performed on CD4+ or CD8+ T cells sorted from blood, taken in a trial of the OX40 agonist ivuxolimab. The chain's CDR3 is CASTPPDDGYTF. In nucleotides, the CDR3 is TGTGCCAGCACCCCACCCGATGATGGCTACACCTTC.